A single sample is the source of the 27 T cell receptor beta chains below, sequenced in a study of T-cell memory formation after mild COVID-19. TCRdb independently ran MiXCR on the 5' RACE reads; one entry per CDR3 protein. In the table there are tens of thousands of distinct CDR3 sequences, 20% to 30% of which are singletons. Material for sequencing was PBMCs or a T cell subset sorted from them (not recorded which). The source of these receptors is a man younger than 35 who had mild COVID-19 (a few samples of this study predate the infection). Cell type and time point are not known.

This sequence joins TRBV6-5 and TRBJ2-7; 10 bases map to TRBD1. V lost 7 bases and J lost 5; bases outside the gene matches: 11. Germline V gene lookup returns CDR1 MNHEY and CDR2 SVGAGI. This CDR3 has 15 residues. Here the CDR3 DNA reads TGTGCCAGCAACCCGGGCGGGACAGGGGCAGACGAGCAGTACTTC. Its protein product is CASNPGGTGADEQYF.

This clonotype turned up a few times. The DNA for the CDR3 is TGTGCCAGCAGTCCCCCGTGGTGGCCTGAAGCTTTCTTT. Translating gives CASSPPWWPEAFF. This chain uses TRBV12-3 or TRBV12-4 with TRBJ1-1; no firm D call. V dropped 5 bases and J dropped 6 bases, with 13 bases sitting between them. This CDR3 spans 13 amino acids.

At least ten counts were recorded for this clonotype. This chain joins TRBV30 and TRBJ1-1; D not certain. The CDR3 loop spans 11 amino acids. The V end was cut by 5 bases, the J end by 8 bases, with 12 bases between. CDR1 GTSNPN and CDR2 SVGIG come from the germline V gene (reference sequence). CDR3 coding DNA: TGTGCCTGGCTCGAGGCAGGCGAAGCTTTCTTT. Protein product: CAWLEAGEAFF.

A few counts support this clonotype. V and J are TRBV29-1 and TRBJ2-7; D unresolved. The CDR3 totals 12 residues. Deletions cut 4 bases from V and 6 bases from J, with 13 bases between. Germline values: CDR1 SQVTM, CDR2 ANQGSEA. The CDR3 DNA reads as TGCAGCGTTGTAGGCGGACCGGCCGAGCAGTACTTC. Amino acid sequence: CSVVGGPAEQYF.

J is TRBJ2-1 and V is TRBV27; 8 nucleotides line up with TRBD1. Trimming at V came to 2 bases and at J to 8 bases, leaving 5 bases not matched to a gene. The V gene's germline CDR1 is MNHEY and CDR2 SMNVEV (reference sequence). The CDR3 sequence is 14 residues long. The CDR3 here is CASSLVAGGYEQFF. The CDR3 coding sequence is TGTGCCAGCAGTTTAGTGGCAGGGGGCTATGAGCAGTTCTTC.

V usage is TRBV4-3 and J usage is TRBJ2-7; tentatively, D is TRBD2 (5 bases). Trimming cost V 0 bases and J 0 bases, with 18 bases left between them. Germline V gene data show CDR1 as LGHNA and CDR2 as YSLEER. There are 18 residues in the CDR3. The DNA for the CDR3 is TGCGCCAGCAGCCAAGAATTCTCTCGGCCGGGGAGCTCCTACGAGCAGTACTTC. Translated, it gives CASSQEFSRPGSSYEQYF.

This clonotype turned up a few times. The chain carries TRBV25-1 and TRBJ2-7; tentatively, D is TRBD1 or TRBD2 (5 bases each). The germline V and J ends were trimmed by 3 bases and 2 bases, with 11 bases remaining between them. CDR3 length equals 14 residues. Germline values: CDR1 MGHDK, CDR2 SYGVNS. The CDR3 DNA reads TGTGCCAGCAGTGATACCGGGGCGACCTACGAGCAGTACTTC. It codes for CASSDTGATYEQYF.

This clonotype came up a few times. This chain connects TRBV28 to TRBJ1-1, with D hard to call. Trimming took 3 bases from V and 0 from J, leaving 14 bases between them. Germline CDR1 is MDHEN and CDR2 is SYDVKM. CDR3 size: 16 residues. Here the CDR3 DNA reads TGTGCCAGCAGTTTTCGACGGAACACCATGAACACTGAAGCTTTCTTT. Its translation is CASSFRRNTMNTEAFF.

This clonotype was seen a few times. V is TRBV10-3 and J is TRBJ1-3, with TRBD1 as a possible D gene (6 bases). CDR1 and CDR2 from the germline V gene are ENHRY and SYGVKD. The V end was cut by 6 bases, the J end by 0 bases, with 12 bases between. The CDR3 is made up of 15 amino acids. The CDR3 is CAIRAGESSGNTIYF. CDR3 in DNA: TGTGCCATCAGGGCAGGGGAAAGCTCTGGAAACACCATATATTTT.

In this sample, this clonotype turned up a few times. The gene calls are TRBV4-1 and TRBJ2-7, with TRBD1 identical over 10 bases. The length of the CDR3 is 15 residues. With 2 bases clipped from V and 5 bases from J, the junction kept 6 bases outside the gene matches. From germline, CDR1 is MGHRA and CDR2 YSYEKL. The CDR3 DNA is TGCGCCAGCAGCCAAAGGGACAGGGGAGGCAACGAGCAGTACTTC. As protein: CASSQRDRGGNEQYF.

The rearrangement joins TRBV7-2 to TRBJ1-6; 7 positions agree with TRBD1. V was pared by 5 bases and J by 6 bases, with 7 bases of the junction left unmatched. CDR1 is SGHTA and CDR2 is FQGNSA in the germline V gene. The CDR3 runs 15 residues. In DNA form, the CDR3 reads TGTGCCAGCAGCCTCAGACAGGGTCTTAATTCACCCCTCCACTTT. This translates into CASSLRQGLNSPLHF. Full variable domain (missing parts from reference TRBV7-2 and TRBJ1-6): GAGVSQSPSNKVTEKGKDVELRCDPISGHTALYWYRQSLGQGLEFLIYFQGNSAPDKSGLPSDRFSAERTGGSVSTLTIQRTQQEDSAVYLCASSLRQGLNSPLHFGNGTRLTVT.

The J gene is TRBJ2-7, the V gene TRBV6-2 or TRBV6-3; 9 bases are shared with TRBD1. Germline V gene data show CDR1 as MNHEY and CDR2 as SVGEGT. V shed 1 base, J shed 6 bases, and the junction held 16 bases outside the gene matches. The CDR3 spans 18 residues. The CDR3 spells CASSYLLHGTGTLGEQYV. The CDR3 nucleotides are TGTGCCAGCAGTTACTTGTTACACGGGACAGGGACCTTGGGCGAGCAGTACGTC.

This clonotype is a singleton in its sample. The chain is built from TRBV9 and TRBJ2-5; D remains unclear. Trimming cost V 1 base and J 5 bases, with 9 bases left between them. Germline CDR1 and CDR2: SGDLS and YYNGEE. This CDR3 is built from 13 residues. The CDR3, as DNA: TGTGCCAGCAGCGTAAAACCCGAGGAGACCCAGTACTTC. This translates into CASSVKPEETQYF.

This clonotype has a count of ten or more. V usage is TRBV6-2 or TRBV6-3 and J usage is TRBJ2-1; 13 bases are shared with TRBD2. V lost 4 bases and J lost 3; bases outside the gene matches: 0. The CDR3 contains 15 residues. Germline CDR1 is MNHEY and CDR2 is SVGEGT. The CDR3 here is CASSWTSGGYNEQFF. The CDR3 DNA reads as TGTGCCAGCAGTTGGACTAGCGGGGGCTACAATGAGCAGTTCTTC.

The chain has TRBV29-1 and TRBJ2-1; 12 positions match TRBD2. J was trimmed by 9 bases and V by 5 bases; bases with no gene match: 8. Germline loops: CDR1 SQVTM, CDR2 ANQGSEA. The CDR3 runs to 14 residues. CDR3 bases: TGCAGCGTTTTCCTAGCGGGGGGGCGGTCTGAGCAGTTCTTC. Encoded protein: CSVFLAGGRSEQFF.

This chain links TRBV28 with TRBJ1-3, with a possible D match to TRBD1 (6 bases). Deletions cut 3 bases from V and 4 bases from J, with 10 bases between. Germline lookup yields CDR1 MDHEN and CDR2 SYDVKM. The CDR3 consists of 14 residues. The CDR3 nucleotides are TGTGCCAGCAGTTTTTTTACAGGGGGAAACACCATATATTTT. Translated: CASSFFTGGNTIYF. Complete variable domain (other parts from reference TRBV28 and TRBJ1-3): DVKVTQSSRYLVKRTGEKVFLECVQDMDHENMFWYRQDPGLGLRLIYFSYDVKMKEKGDIPEGYSVSREKKERFSLILESASTNQTSMYLCASSFFTGGNTIYFGEGSWLTVV.

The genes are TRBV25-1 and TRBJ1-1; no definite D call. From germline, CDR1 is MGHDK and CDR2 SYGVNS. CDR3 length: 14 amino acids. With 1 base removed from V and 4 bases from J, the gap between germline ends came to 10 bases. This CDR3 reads CASSESGVSTEAFF. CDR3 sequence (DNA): TGTGCCAGCAGTGAATCCGGGGTTTCCACTGAAGCTTTCTTT.

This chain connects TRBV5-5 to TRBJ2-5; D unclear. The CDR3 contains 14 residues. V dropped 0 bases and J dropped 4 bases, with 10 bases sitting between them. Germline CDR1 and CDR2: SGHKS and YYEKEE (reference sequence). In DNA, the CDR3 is TGTGCCAGCAGCTTGGTCGGCAAGGGAGAGACCCAGTACTTC. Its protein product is CASSLVGKGETQYF.

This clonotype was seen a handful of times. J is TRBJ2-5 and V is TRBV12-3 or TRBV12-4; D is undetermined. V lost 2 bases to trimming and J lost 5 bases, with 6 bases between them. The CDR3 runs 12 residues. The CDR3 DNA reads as TGTGCCAGCAGTTTATTGGTGGAGACCCAGTACTTC. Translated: CASSLLVETQYF.

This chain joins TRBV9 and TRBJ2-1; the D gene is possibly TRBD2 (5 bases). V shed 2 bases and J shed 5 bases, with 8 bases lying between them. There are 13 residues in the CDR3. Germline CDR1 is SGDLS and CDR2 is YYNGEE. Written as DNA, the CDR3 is TGTGCCAGCAGCGTCTCCGGGGACAATGAGCAGTTCTTC. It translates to CASSVSGDNEQFF.

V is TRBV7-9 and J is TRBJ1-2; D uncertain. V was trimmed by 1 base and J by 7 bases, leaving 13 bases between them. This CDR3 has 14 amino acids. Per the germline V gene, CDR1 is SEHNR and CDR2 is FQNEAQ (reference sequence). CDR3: CASSLDSGGSGYTF. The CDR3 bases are TGTGCCAGCAGCTTAGACAGCGGAGGCTCTGGCTACACCTTC. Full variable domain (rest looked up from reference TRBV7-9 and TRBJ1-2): DTGVSQNPRHKITKRGQNVTFRCDPISEHNRLYWYRQTLGQGPEFLTYFQNEAQLEKSRLLSDRFSAERPKGSFSTLEIQRTEQGDSAMYLCASSLDSGGSGYTFGSGTRLTVV.

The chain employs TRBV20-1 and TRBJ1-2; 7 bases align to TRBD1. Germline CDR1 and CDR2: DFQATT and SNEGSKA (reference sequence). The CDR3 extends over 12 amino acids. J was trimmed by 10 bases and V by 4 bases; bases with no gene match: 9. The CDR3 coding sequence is TGCAGTGCTACAGGGGGGGAACATTTCTACACCTTC. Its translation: CSATGGEHFYTF.

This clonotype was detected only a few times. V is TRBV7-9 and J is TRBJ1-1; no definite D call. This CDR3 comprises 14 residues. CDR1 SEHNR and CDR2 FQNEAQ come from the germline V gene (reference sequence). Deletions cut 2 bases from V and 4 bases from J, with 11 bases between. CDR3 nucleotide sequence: TGTGCCAGCAGCTTAATCGACGACGGCACTGAAGCTTTCTTT. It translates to CASSLIDDGTEAFF.

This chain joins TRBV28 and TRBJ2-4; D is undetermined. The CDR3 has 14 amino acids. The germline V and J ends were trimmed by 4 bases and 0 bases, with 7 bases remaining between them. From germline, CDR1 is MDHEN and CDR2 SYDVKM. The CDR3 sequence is CASSWGLAKNIQYF. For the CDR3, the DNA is TGTGCCAGCAGTTGGGGTTTAGCCAAAAACATTCAGTACTTC.

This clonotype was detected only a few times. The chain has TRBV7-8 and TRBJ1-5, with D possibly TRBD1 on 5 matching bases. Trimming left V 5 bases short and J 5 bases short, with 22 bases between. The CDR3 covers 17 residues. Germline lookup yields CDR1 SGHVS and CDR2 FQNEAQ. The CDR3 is CASSPPAGTPRDQPQHF. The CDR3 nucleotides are TGTGCCAGCAGCCCACCCGCCGGGACCCCTCGGGATCAGCCCCAGCATTTT.

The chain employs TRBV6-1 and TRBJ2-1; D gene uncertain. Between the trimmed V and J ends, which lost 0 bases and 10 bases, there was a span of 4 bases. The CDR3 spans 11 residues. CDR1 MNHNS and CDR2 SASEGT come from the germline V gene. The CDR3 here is CASSEAGEQFF. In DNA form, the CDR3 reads TGTGCCAGCAGTGAAGCAGGCGAGCAGTTCTTC.

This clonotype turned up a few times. The CDR3 sequence: CSASSASATDTQYF. CDR3 nucleotide sequence: TGCAGTGCTAGTAGCGCTAGCGCCACAGATACGCAGTATTTT. This sequence joins TRBV20-1 and TRBJ2-3; perhaps TRBD2 as D (6 bases). Between the trimmed V and J ends, which lost 3 bases and 2 bases, there was a span of 12 bases. Germline loops: CDR1 DFQATT, CDR2 SNEGSKA (reference sequence). The CDR3 loop spans 14 amino acids.